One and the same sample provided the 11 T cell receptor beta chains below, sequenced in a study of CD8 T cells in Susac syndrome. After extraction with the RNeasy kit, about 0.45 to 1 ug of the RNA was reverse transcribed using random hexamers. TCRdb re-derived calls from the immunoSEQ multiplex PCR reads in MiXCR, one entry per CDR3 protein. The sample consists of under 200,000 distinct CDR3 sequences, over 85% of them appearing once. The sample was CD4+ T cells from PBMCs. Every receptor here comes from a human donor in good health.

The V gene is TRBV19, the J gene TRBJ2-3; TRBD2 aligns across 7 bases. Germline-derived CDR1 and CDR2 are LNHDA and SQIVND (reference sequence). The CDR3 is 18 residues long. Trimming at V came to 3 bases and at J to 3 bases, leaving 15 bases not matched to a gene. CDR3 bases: TGTGCCAGTAGTATCAGAGTTTGGAGCGGGGCGGGGACAGATACGCAGTATTTT. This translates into CASSIRVWSGAGTDTQYF.

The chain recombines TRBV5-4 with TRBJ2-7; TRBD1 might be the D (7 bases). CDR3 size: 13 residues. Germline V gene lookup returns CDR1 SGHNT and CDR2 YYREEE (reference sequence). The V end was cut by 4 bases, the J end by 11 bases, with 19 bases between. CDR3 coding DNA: TGTGCCAGCAGCGGGGGGACAGCAGGAAGGGAGTACTTC. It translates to CASSGGTAGREYF.

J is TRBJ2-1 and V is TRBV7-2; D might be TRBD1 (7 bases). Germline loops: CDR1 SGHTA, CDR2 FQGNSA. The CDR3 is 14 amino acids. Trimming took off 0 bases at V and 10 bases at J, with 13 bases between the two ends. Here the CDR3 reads CASSLAPGGREQFF. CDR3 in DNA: TGTGCCAGCAGCTTAGCCCCAGGGGGGCGAGAGCAGTTCTTC.

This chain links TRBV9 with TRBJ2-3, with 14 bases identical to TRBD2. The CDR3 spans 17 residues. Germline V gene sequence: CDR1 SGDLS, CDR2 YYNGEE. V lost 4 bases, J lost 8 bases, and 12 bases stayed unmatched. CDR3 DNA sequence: TGTGCCAGCAGCACTGCCGGACTAGCGGGGGGTTCGGGTACGCAGTATTTT. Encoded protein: CASSTAGLAGGSGTQYF.

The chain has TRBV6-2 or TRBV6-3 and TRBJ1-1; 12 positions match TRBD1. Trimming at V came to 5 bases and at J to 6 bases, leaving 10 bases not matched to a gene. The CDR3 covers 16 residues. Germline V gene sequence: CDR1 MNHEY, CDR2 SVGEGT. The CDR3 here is CASSNRDRGQRSEAFF. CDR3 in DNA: TGTGCCAGCAGTAACCGGGACAGGGGGCAGAGGTCTGAAGCTTTCTTT.

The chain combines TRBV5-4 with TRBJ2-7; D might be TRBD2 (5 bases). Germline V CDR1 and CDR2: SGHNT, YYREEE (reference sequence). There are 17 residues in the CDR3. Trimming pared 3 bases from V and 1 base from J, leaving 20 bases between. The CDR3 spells CASSSHPLALRSYEQYV. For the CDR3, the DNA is TGTGCCAGCAGCTCACATCCGCTAGCCCTCAGGTCCTACGAGCAGTACGTC.

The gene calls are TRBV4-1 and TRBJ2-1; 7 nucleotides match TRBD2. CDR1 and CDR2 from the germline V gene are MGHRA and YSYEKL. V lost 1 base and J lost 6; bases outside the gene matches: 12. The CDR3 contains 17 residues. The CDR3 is CASSQGPLREPVNEQFF. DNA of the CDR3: TGCGCCAGCAGCCAAGGACCTCTGCGGGAGCCCGTCAATGAGCAGTTCTTC.

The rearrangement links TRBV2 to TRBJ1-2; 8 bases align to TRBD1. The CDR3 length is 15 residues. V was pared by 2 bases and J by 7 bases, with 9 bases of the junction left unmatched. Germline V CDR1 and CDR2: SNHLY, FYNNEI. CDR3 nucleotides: TGTGCCAGCAGTGAATCCCAGGGGGCGCAAAGTGGCTACACCTTC. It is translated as CASSESQGAQSGYTF.

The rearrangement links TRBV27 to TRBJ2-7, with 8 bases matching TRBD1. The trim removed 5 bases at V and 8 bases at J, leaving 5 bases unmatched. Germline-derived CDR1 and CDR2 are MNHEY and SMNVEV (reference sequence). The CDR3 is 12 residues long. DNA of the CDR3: TGTGCCAGCAGTACAACAGGGGGACAGCAGTACTTC. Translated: CASSTTGGQQYF.

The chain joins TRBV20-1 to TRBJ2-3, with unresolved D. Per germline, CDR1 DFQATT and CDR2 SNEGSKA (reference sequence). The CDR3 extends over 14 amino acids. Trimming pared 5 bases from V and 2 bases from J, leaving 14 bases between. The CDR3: CSARPLSSTDTQYF. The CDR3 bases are TGCAGTGCTCGCCCACTCTCCTCCACAGATACGCAGTATTTT.

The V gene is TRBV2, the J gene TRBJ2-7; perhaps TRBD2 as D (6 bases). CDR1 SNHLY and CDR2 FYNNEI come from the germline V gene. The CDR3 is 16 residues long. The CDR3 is CASSPTRTTLSNEQYV. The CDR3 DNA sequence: TGTGCCAGCAGCCCTACCCGGACTACACTCTCCAACGAGCAGTACGTC.